This T cell receptor (beta chain) was observed in a study of identifying expanded T cells in peripheral blood. General observations from the study: Across healthy donors, higher total template counts meant significantly greater approximately two-week count variance. Technical replicates showed approximately 1.2 changed clones; about two weeks around 15; four weeks 19.

TCRdb keeps only in-frame clones here, not all; method: immunoSEQ multiplex PCR. This sample carries about 110,000 clones, around nine tenths of them seen once, and the ten largest clones take less than 20%. V lost 1 base to trimming and J lost 7 bases, with 8 bases between them. The CDR3 runs to 13 residues. The germline V gene has CDR1 SGHTA and CDR2 FQGNSA. This clone was counted only a few times. What it binds is not known. V gene TRBV7-2 combines with J gene TRBJ1-5; D is unclear. The TCR was taken from a person aged 18 to 70 in good health. The sequenced sample consisted of blood. The CDR3 region is CASSLGAEQPQHF. The CDR3, as DNA: TGTGCCAGCAGCTTAGGGGCGGAACAGCCCCAGCATTTT.